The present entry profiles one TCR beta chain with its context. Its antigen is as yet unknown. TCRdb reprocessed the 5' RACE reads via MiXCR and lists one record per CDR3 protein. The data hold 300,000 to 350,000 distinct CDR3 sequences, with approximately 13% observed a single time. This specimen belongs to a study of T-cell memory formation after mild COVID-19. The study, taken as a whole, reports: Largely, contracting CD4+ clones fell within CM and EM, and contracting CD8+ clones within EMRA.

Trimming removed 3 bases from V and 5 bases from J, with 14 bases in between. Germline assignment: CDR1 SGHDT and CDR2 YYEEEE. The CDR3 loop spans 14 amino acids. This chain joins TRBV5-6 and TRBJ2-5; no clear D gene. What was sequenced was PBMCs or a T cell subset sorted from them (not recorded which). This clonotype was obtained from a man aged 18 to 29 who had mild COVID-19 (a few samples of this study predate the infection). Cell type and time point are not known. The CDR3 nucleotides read TGTGCCAGCAGCTCCGGACCGACCGATGAGACCCAGTACTTC. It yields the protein CASSSGPTDETQYF.